This TCR beta chain is drawn from a study of T cells in localized non-small cell lung cancer. General study results and limits: Blood T cell density predicted longer survival; adjacent-lung clonality, shorter.

Details on this clone: Its antigen is unknown.

Generated by immunoSEQ multiplex PCR, the TCRdb table keeps only in-frame clones and is missing some. The data show fewer than 3,000 clones, roughly 34% seen once. The clonotype comes from an older female donor with stage II squamous cell lung carcinoma. Sequencing used lung tumor tissue, obtained before any cancer treatment.

The CDR3 loop reads CAWRGTGGFNSPLHF. In nucleotides, the CDR3 is TGTGCCTGGAGGGGGACAGGGGGCTTTAATTCACCCCTCCACTTT. The chain carries TRBV30 and TRBJ1-6, with TRBD1 matching 12 bases. The CDR3 contains 15 residues. The J segment lost 6 bases and the V segment lost 3 bases, leaving 3 bases of the junction unmatched. Per the germline V gene, CDR1 is GTSNPN and CDR2 is SVGIG (reference sequence).